This entry describes one T cell receptor (beta chain). Its specificity is not known. This PCR relied on a set of 60 Vbeta primers and 13 Jbeta primers. Using immunoSEQ multiplex PCR, the repertoire was profiled, and TCRdb retains in-frame clones only, with some absent. The table has 100,000 to 150,000 clones, about four fifths seen once; the top ten hold more than 1.5%. CDR3 length: 17 amino acids. CDR1 MGHRA and CDR2 YSYEKL come from the germline V gene. V was pared by 0 bases and J by 2 bases, with 8 bases of the junction left unmatched. This specimen belongs to a study of cytomegalovirus exposure and HLA in healthy donors. Turning to the study itself: The early release's HLA-typed donors yielded approximately 82 million unique TCRs. Study-level results: Some V segments could not be told apart, so they were left out, TRBV6-2 and TRBV6-3 among them. Per a later analysis, HLA-associated TCR beta chains showed more clonal expansion than other, equally common TCR beta chains. As a later analysis showed, several of the most significant clusters appeared to be linked to common viral pathogens.

The TCR comes from a man aged 18 to 29 in good health and CMV-seronegative. The gene calls are TRBV4-1 and TRBJ1-2, with 8 bases aligning to TRBD1. Sample: PBMCs. The DNA of the CDR3 is TGCGCCAGCAGCCAAGACCCCGACAGGGGACGGAACTATGGCTACACCTTC. The encoded protein is CASSQDPDRGRNYGYTF.